Reported below is one TCR beta chain. Participant-reported clinical history was the basis for cohort assignment. Two negative PCRs, clearance, or symptom resolution characterized the recovered Cohort 3 donors. The data are from a study of blood T cell repertoires in COVID-19. Whole-study context: Sample material is recorded as cDNA or gDNA derived from T cells, B-cell-depleted T cells, or PBMCs.

Source study methods: By means of reference gene primer amplification, nucleated cell counts were estimated. Produced via immunoSEQ multiplex PCR; TCRdb's table is partial and in-frame only. That table furnishes V, J and clone size, whereas the DNA furnished D and trimming. The sample records roughly 180,000 clones, about 80% being singletons. Sequenced: PBMCs or T cells enriched from blood (not recorded which). The clonotype comes from a middle-aged man who had recovered from COVID-19.

The CDR3 coding sequence is TGCAGCGCCGAGACTAGCGGGAGGTGTCCTACGAACACCGGGGAGCTGTTTTTT. This sequence encodes CSAETSGRCPTNTGELFF. The rearrangement uses TRBV29-1 and TRBJ2-2; 13 positions match TRBD2. Germline V CDR1 and CDR2: SQVTM, ANQGSEA. The CDR3 length is 18 residues. With 7 bases clipped from V and 0 bases from J, the junction kept 11 bases outside the gene matches.